These 15 T cell receptor beta chains originate from one sample sequenced in a study of CD8+CD57+ T cells in acquired aplastic anemia. Those patients picked for sequencing had displayed CD8+CD57+ cell expansion on flow cytometry. Genomic DNA was employed as the template in profiling TCR beta VDJ and CDR3. TCRdb used MiXCR to reprocess the reads, holding one entry per CDR3 protein. Of approximately 190,000 distinct CDR3 sequences listed, approximately 50% were seen once; the top ten hold 8% to 10%. Sample: sorted CD4+, CD8+, or CD8+CD57+ T cells (not recorded which) from PBMCs. Source of these receptors: a human donor with aplastic anemia.

This clonotype was picked up a small number of times. The chain is built from TRBV30 and TRBJ2-7, with 8 bases that match TRBD1. The CDR3 has 13 amino acids. The J segment lost 4 bases and the V segment lost 7 bases, leaving 9 bases of the junction unmatched. Per germline, CDR1 GTSNPN and CDR2 SVGIG (reference sequence). CDR3 coding DNA: TGTGCCTACCTCCGGGACAGGCCTTACGAGCAGTACTTC. Amino acid sequence: CAYLRDRPYEQYF.

The chain's CDR3 is CASSLPGARSPLHF. The CDR3 region has the DNA TGCGCCAGCAGCCTGCCAGGGGCCCGATCACCCCTCCACTTT. V gene TRBV5-1 combines with J gene TRBJ1-6; D may be TRBD1 (6 bases). Germline V gene data show CDR1 as SGHRS and CDR2 as YFSETQ. The CDR3 sequence is 14 residues long. The V end was cut by 4 bases, the J end by 10 bases, with 15 bases between. The full variable domain, in which reference TRBV5-1 and TRBJ1-6 provide the parts outside the CDR3, is KAGVTQTPRYLIKTRGQQVTLSCSPISGHRSVSWYQQTPGQGLQFLFEYFSETQRNKGNFPGRFSGRQFSNSRSEMNVSTLELGDSALYLCASSLPGARSPLHFGNGTRLTVT.

The chain carries TRBV25-1 and TRBJ1-1, with a weak D call TRBD1 (6 bases). There are 13 residues in the CDR3. The V end was cut by 1 base, the J end by 8 bases, with 11 bases between. Germline V gives CDR1 MGHDK, CDR2 SYGVNS. CDR3 sequence reads: CASSESGASEAFF. CDR3 in DNA: TGTGCCAGCAGTGAATCAGGGGCCTCGGAAGCTTTCTTT.

This chain links TRBV20-1 with TRBJ2-3, with 7 bases that match TRBD1. Germline CDR1 reads DFQATT; CDR2 reads SNEGSKA (reference sequence). Trimming took 6 bases from V and 2 from J; bases not matched to a gene: 8. CDR3 length: 14 amino acids. The CDR3 protein is CSATRQGITDTQYF. The CDR3 region has the DNA TGCAGTGCCACACGACAGGGCATCACAGATACGCAGTATTTT.

The chain links TRBV2 to TRBJ2-7; 11 bases match TRBD1. The junction had 6 bases not matched to a gene; V was cut back by 7 bases and J by 4 bases. Germline-derived CDR1 and CDR2 are SNHLY and FYNNEI. The CDR3 loop spans 14 amino acids. CDR3 nucleotides: TGTGCCAGCAATGGACAGGGGGCCGGGTACGAGCAGTACTTC. It codes for CASNGQGAGYEQYF. The variable domain in full, completed from reference TRBV2 and TRBJ2-7, reads EPEVTQTPSHQVTQMGQEVILRCVPISNHLYFYWYRQILGQKVEFLVSFYNNEISEKSEIFDDQFSVERPDGSNFTLKIRSTKLEDSAMYFCASNGQGAGYEQYFGPGTRLTVT.

This clonotype was recorded once. CDR3 sequence: CASSLGQGSQYF. The CDR3 DNA sequence: TGTGCCAGCAGTTTGGGACAGGGTTCGCAGTACTTC. The V call is TRBV27, the J call TRBJ2-7; 9 bases line up with TRBD1. Looked up from germline, CDR1 is MNHEY and CDR2 is SMNVEV (reference sequence). CDR3 length: 12 amino acids. V shed 3 bases and J 9 bases; nucleotides not matched to a gene: 3.

This clonotype has more than one count but fewer than ten. This CDR3 is CAISVSGLKYNSPLHF. The CDR3 DNA reads TGTGCCATCAGTGTATCGGGACTCAAGTATAATTCACCCCTCCACTTT. The chain uses TRBV10-3 and TRBJ1-6, with TRBD1 as a possible D gene (5 bases). V lost 4 bases, J lost 4 bases, and 14 bases lay in between. Germline loops: CDR1 ENHRY, CDR2 SYGVKD. The CDR3 totals 16 residues.

This clonotype was seen many times. This chain uses TRBV7-8 with TRBJ2-5; D possibly uses TRBD1 or TRBD2 (5 bases each). The CDR3 runs to 17 residues. Germline CDR1 SGHVS, CDR2 FQNEAQ. The V end lost 6 bases, the J end lost 1 base, and 21 bases lay between the germline ends. The DNA of the CDR3 is TGTGCCAGCAGAAAAGGGAAATTAGACGGGGCCCAAGAGACCCAGTACTTC. Its protein is CASRKGKLDGAQETQYF.

This clonotype was counted many times. The gene calls are TRBV5-1 and TRBJ1-3; 7 nucleotides agree with TRBD1. Germline V gene sequence: CDR1 SGHRS, CDR2 YFSETQ. V shed 3 bases and J 2 bases; nucleotides not matched to a gene: 2. This CDR3 is built from 14 residues. CDR3 bases: TGCGCCAGCAGCTCCGGGACAGCTGGAAACACCATATATTTT. This gives the protein CASSSGTAGNTIYF.

The table lists this clonotype with a few counts. The chain joins TRBV9 to TRBJ2-7; the match to TRBD2 covers 10 bases. Germline V gives CDR1 SGDLS, CDR2 YYNGEE. CDR3 length equals 16 residues. With V trimmed by 2 bases and J by 5 bases, 10 bases remained unmatched. Here the CDR3 DNA reads TGTGCCAGCAGCGTCGGGCTAGCGGGGGCCGCGGACGAGCAGTACTTC. This sequence encodes CASSVGLAGAADEQYF.

About this clonotype: Just one base apart from a much larger clone, this may be a read error. This chain links TRBV7-2 with TRBJ2-7; 7 positions match TRBD2. The CDR3 runs 12 residues. After removal of 7 bases from V and 7 bases from J, the junction contained 7 bases not matched to a gene. CDR1 is SGHTA and CDR2 is FQGNSA in the germline V gene. The DNA for the CDR3 is TGTACCAGCAACCTTCTGGGGGGGGAGCAGTACTTC. This encodes CTSNLLGGEQYF.

This CDR3 reads CASIMGQTEAFF. DNA for the CDR3: TGTGCCAGCATCATGGGACAGACTGAAGCTTTCTTT. The chain combines TRBV7-9 with TRBJ1-1; 7 bases fit TRBD1. The CDR3 extends over 12 amino acids. Trimming cost V 7 bases and J 5 bases; bases outside gene matches: 4. CDR1 and CDR2 from the germline V gene are SEHNR and FQNEAQ (reference sequence).

V and J are TRBV7-3 and TRBJ2-7; D is ambiguous. CDR1 and CDR2 from the germline V gene are SGHTA and FQGTGA. V was shortened by 5 bases and J by 0 bases, with 14 bases between the two germline ends. CDR3 size: 15 residues. In nucleotides, the CDR3 is TGTGCCAGCAGCCAATGGCCCAGCAACTCCTACGAGCAGTACTTC. Translation: CASSQWPSNSYEQYF. The full variable domain, rest sourced from reference TRBV7-3 and TRBJ2-7, is GAGVSQTPSNKVTEKGKYVELRCDPISGHTALYWYRQSLGQGPEFLIYFQGTGAADDSGLPNDRFFAVRPEGSVSTLKIQRTERGDSAVYLCASSQWPSNSYEQYFGPGTRLTVT.

The table lists this clonotype with a count of one. The chain couples TRBV7-3 to TRBJ2-2; D gene unclear. Between the trimmed V and J ends, which lost 3 bases and 0 bases, there was a span of 2 bases. This CDR3 has 13 amino acids. Looked up from germline, CDR1 is SGHTA and CDR2 is FQGTGA. CDR3 in DNA: TGTGCCAGCAGCTTCACGAACACCGGGGAGCTGTTTTTT. This translates into CASSFTNTGELFF.

This clonotype turned up a few times. The gene calls are TRBV12-3 or TRBV12-4 and TRBJ1-2; 8 bases align to TRBD1. CDR3 length: 16 residues. V lost 1 base to trimming and J lost 4 bases; unmatched junction nucleotides: 8. The DNA for the CDR3 is TGTGCCAGCAGTTTAGGGGCAGGGGGCGGTAGCTATGGCTACACCTTC. Its protein product is CASSLGAGGGSYGYTF.